What follows are 12 T cell receptor beta chains derived from one specimen sequenced in a study of tumour-infiltrating T cells in Burkitt lymphoma. Only in-frame clones appear in the TCRdb table, and some are missing; sequencing was by immunoSEQ multiplex PCR. Among roughly 110 clones listed, approximately 20% were seen once. Material: tumor tissue. The origin of the receptors is a human donor with Burkitt lymphoma.

The sample holds a few counts of this clone. The V and J genes are TRBV30 and TRBJ2-7, with D uncertain. There are 12 residues in the CDR3. The germline V gene has CDR1 GTSNPN and CDR2 SVGIG (reference sequence). Trimming left V 2 bases short and J 1 base short, with 6 bases between. The CDR3 DNA is TGTGCCTGGAGTCCCACTTCCTACGAGCAGTACTTC. Its translation: CAWSPTSYEQYF.

This clone was detected only a few times. The chain combines TRBV4-3 with TRBJ2-2; 8 bases agree with TRBD1. CDR3 length: 15 amino acids. CDR1 and CDR2 from the germline V gene are LGHNA and YSLEER. V gave up 4 bases and J gave up 7 bases; unmatched junction bases: 8. CDR3 in DNA: TGCGCCAGCAGCCGGGGACAGGCATTAGTCGGGGAGCTGTTTTTT. The encoded protein is CASSRGQALVGELFF.

The chain has TRBV2 and TRBJ2-2, with D possibly being TRBD1 or TRBD2 (5 bases each). The V gene's germline CDR1 is SNHLY and CDR2 FYNNEI. The CDR3 covers 15 residues. V lost 4 bases, J lost 4 bases, and 13 bases lay in between. Here the CDR3 DNA reads TGTGCCAGCAGTGTCTTTGGGGGAGTCACCGGGGAGCTGTTTTTT. Its translation: CASSVFGGVTGELFF.

The rearrangement uses TRBV14 and TRBJ2-5; tentative D call: TRBD2 (6 bases). Between the trimmed V and J ends, which lost 4 bases and 4 bases, there was a span of 13 bases. Germline loops: CDR1 SGHDN, CDR2 FVKESK. The CDR3 is made up of 14 amino acids. The CDR3 loop is CASSPNEGGETQYF. The CDR3 DNA reads TGTGCCAGCAGCCCCAATGAGGGAGGAGAGACCCAGTACTTC.

This clone was picked up a small number of times. The rearrangement joins TRBV7-9 to TRBJ2-3, with D possibly TRBD1 on 5 matching bases. The CDR3 sequence is 14 residues long. Germline values: CDR1 SEHNR, CDR2 FQNEAQ (reference sequence). Trimming removed 7 bases from V and 0 bases from J, with 11 bases in between. The CDR3 DNA follows: TGTGCCAGCACCAACAAGGGGAGCACAGATACGCAGTATTTT. It translates to CASTNKGSTDTQYF. Looking up the rest from reference TRBV7-9 and TRBJ2-3 gives the full variable domain: DTGVSQNPRHKITKRGQNVTFRCDPISEHNRLYWYRQTLGQGPEFLTYFQNEAQLEKSRLLSDRFSAERPKGSFSTLEIQRTEQGDSAMYLCASTNKGSTDTQYFGPGTRLTVL.

This clone was seen a handful of times. This chain joins TRBV5-6 and TRBJ2-1; D is unclear. Trimming stripped 3 bases from V and 7 bases from J, with 5 bases between. The germline CDR1 and CDR2 sequences are SGHDT and YYEEEE. This CDR3 is built from 11 residues. CDR3 in DNA: TGTGCCAGCAGCTGGTGGAATGAGCAGTTCTTC. It encodes CASSWWNEQFF.

This clone was found a few times. This rearrangement joins TRBV6-6 to TRBJ1-3; D may be TRBD1 (6 bases). CDR1 and CDR2 (germline): MNHNY, SVGAGI (reference sequence). This CDR3 spans 15 amino acids. The V gene lost 4 bases and the J gene lost 4 bases, with 14 bases spanning the gap. The DNA of the CDR3 is TGTGCCAGCAGTTCATTACAGGGCTTCGGAAACACCATATATTTT. Translating gives CASSSLQGFGNTIYF.

This clone was recorded a few times. CDR3 in DNA: TGTGCCAGCAGTGTGACAGGGGGGGGTCAGCCCCAGCATTTT. Protein product: CASSVTGGGQPQHF. The rearrangement uses TRBV2 and TRBJ1-5; 9 bases fit TRBD1. With 4 bases clipped from V and 6 bases from J, the junction kept 4 bases outside the gene matches. The CDR3 runs to 14 residues. In germline, CDR1 is SNHLY, CDR2 FYNNEI.

This clone was seen a handful of times. The chain combines TRBV5-1 with TRBJ1-6; D is unresolved. This CDR3 comprises 15 residues. The V end was cut by 5 bases, the J end by 7 bases, with 16 bases between. Germline CDR1 and CDR2: SGHRS and YFSETQ. The CDR3 bases are TGCGCCAGCAGGGCGCTCGACGGAAAAAATTCACCCCTCCACTTT. Translating gives CASRALDGKNSPLHF. The full variable domain, with the rest looked up from reference TRBV5-1 and TRBJ1-6, is KAGVTQTPRYLIKTRGQQVTLSCSPISGHRSVSWYQQTPGQGLQFLFEYFSETQRNKGNFPGRFSGRQFSNSRSEMNVSTLELGDSALYLCASRALDGKNSPLHFGNGTRLTVT.

The sample holds a few counts of this clone. The chain combines TRBV5-1 with TRBJ1-2, with TRBD1 matching over 10 bases. With V trimmed by 0 bases and J by 6 bases, 2 bases remained unmatched. This CDR3 spans 14 amino acids. CDR1 is SGHRS and CDR2 is YFSETQ in the germline V gene. The CDR3 sequence: CASSLETGGNGYTF. The CDR3 DNA reads as TGCGCCAGCAGCTTGGAGACAGGGGGCAATGGCTACACCTTC.

The J gene is TRBJ1-3, the V gene TRBV9; maybe TRBD1 (5 bases). V lost 6 bases and J 0 bases, leaving 10 bases between the germline ends. Germline V gene data show CDR1 as SGDLS and CDR2 as YYNGEE. The CDR3 consists of 14 residues. DNA for the CDR3: TGTGCCAGCAATTCTGGGGCCTCTGGAAACACCATATATTTT. It translates to CASNSGASGNTIYF.

J is TRBJ2-5 and V is TRBV15; 8 bases map to TRBD1. CDR3 length equals 14 residues. V lost 5 bases to trimming and J lost 1 base; unmatched junction nucleotides: 3. Germline V gene data show CDR1 as LNHNV and CDR2 as YYDKDF (reference sequence). CDR3 region: CATSLDRGQETQYF. The DNA of the CDR3 is TGTGCCACCAGCCTTGACAGGGGCCAAGAGACCCAGTACTTC.